The sequence of this T cell receptor beta chain was determined in a study of T cells in localized non-small cell lung cancer. The table came from immunoSEQ multiplex PCR; TCRdb's copy has only in-frame clones and leaves some out. Of 35,000 to 50,000 clones listed, 90% to 95% are singletons. Looked up from germline, CDR1 is KGHSH and CDR2 is LQKENI. CDR3 length: 13 amino acids. Trimming pared 2 bases from V and 7 bases from J, leaving 9 bases between. This TCR derives from a woman between 40 and 69 years old with stage II lung adenocarcinoma. Sequencing used PBMCs, obtained before any cancer treatment. The chain recombines TRBV18 with TRBJ1-5, with a weak D call TRBD1 (5 bases). CDR3 residues: CASSPDRDQPQHF. The CDR3 DNA follows: TGTGCCAGCTCACCAGACCGGGACCAGCCCCAGCATTTT.